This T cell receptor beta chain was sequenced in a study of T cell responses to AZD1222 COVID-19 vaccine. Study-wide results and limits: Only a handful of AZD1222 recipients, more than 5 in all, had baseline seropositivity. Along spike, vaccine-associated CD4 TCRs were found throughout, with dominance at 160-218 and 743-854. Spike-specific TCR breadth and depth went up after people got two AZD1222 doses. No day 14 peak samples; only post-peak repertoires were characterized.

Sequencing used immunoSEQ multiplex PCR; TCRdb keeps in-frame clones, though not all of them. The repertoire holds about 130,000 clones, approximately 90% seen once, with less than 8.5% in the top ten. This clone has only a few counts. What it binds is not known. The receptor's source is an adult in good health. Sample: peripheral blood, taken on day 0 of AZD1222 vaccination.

CDR3 residues: CASSQDGAGVGSPLHF. DNA for the CDR3: TGTGCCAGCAGCCAAGATGGGGCAGGGGTAGGCTCACCCCTCCACTTT. The V and J genes are TRBV4-2 and TRBJ1-6, with D perhaps matching TRBD1 (6 bases). CDR3 length: 16 amino acids. V gave up 0 bases and J gave up 10 bases, with 16 bases separating them. Per germline, CDR1 LGHNA and CDR2 YNFKEQ.